The T cell receptor (beta chain) under discussion was sequenced for a study of T cell clonotyping in hematopoietic cell transplantation. Sequenced by immunoSEQ multiplex PCR; TCRdb stores in-frame clones only, minus some. The repertoire holds over 9,500 clones, with 80% to 95% as singletons. There are 12 residues in the CDR3. V lost 4 bases and J lost 8, with 12 bases in between. The V gene's germline CDR1 is SGHNT and CDR2 YYREEE (reference sequence). The sample taken for sequencing was peripheral blood mononuclear cells. The chain links TRBV5-4 to TRBJ1-2; D is undetermined. This receptor was obtained from a woman in her 50s in good health. Some clones in this sample may be carry-over from other donors' samples. The CDR3 region is CASSQDWAGYTF. The CDR3, as DNA: TGTGCCAGCAGCCAAGACTGGGCCGGCTACACCTTC.